This passage covers 21 T cell receptor beta chains from one sample sequenced in a study of cytomegalovirus exposure and HLA in healthy donors. The primer mix had 60 Vbeta and 13 Jbeta primers. Only in-frame clones appear in the TCRdb table, and some are missing; sequencing was by immunoSEQ multiplex PCR. The sample holds 150,000 to 200,000 clones, roughly four fifths seen once. Sequencing input: PBMCs. The source of these receptors is a man aged 18-30 years in good health and CMV-seronegative.

This clone was seen just once. The J gene is TRBJ2-2, the V gene TRBV5-4; D not resolved. Germline V gene lookup returns CDR1 SGHNT and CDR2 YYREEE (reference sequence). The V and J ends lost 4 bases and 4 bases respectively, with 8 bases between them. This CDR3 comprises 13 residues. CDR3 nucleotides: TGTGCCAGCAGCCCACATTCCACCGGGGAGCTGTTTTTT. Translating it yields CASSPHSTGELFF. Supplemented by reference TRBV5-4 and TRBJ2-2, the full variable domain reads ETGVTQSPTHLIKTRGQQVTLRCSSQSGHNTVSWYQQALGQGPQFIFQYYREEENGRGNFPPRFSGLQFPNYSSELNVNALELDDSALYLCASSPHSTGELFFGEGSRLTVL.

The genes are TRBV9 and TRBJ1-2; TRBD1 matches 9 bases. CDR3 size: 14 residues. Trimming at V came to 4 bases and at J to 8 bases, leaving 9 bases not matched to a gene. The germline gives CDR1 SGDLS, CDR2 YYNGEE. CDR3 sequence reads: CASSPRDRDRGYTF. CDR3 nucleotides: TGTGCCAGCAGCCCGAGGGACAGGGATAGGGGCTACACCTTC.

The chain is built from TRBV7-6 and TRBJ2-3; 7 nucleotides align to TRBD2. V lost 6 bases to trimming and J lost 3 bases; unmatched junction nucleotides: 6. CDR1 and CDR2 from the germline V gene are SGHVS and FNYEAQ. The CDR3 covers 14 residues. CDR3 nucleotides: TGTGCCAGCAGTACGGCGGGGGTTACAGATACGCAGTATTTT. The encoded protein is CASSTAGVTDTQYF.

V and J are TRBV27 and TRBJ2-1, with TRBD1 as a possible D gene (6 bases). Deletions cut 9 bases from V and 0 bases from J, with 9 bases between. Germline lookup yields CDR1 MNHEY and CDR2 SMNVEV (reference sequence). The CDR3 spans 13 residues. The CDR3 region has the DNA TGTGCCAGTCAGGGGAGCTCCTACAATGAGCAGTTCTTC. Its protein product is CASQGSSYNEQFF.

This chain connects TRBV7-9 to TRBJ1-2; TRBD1 matches at 7 bases. This CDR3 region has 14 residues. With 4 bases clipped from V and 0 bases from J, the junction kept 2 bases outside the gene matches. Per the germline V gene, CDR1 is SEHNR and CDR2 is FQNEAQ (reference sequence). As DNA, the CDR3 is TGTGCCAGCAGCTCACAGGGGCCTAACTATGGCTACACCTTC. Its translation: CASSSQGPNYGYTF.

The chain employs TRBV4-1 and TRBJ1-2; 8 positions match TRBD1. J lost 1 base, V lost 1 base, and 8 bases had no gene match. The germline V gene encodes CDR1 MGHRA and CDR2 YSYEKL. This CDR3 is 17 amino acids long. The CDR3 reads CASSQGTGTIDNYGYTF. The CDR3 nucleotides are TGCGCCAGCAGCCAAGGGACAGGGACAATAGATAACTATGGCTACACCTTC.

The chain has TRBV5-1 and TRBJ2-5; the match to TRBD2 covers 7 bases. The length of the CDR3 is 15 residues. CDR1 is SGHRS, CDR2 YFSETQ, per germline. V gave up 2 bases and J gave up 1 base; unmatched junction bases: 5. The CDR3 coding sequence is TGCGCCAGCAGCTTAGTAAGCGGGACCCAAGAGACCCAGTACTTC. Protein product: CASSLVSGTQETQYF.

The chain couples TRBV5-1 to TRBJ2-7; 13 bases fit TRBD2. Trimming cost V 5 bases and J 0 bases; bases outside gene matches: 11. The CDR3 has 18 amino acids. The germline gives CDR1 SGHRS, CDR2 YFSETQ. CDR3: CASSETGTSGTSSYEQYF. CDR3 DNA: TGCGCCAGCAGTGAAACCGGGACTAGCGGGACCAGCTCCTACGAGCAGTACTTC.

This clone was found once. The V call is TRBV29-1, the J call TRBJ2-7, with TRBD1 identical over 8 bases. With 6 bases clipped from V and 4 bases from J, the junction kept 5 bases outside the gene matches. The V gene's germline CDR1 is SQVTM and CDR2 ANQGSEA. The CDR3 has 12 amino acids. CDR3 DNA sequence: TGCAGCGTCCGGACAGGGTCGTACGAGCAGTACTTC. Translating it yields CSVRTGSYEQYF.

The chain couples TRBV15 to TRBJ2-7; perhaps TRBD2 as D (6 bases). Germline V gene sequence: CDR1 LNHNV, CDR2 YYDKDF (reference sequence). The V end was cut by 6 bases, the J end by 5 bases, with 20 bases between. There are 15 residues in the CDR3. The CDR3 DNA follows: TGTGCCACCAGGAAATTGGAGGGGCTCTCGGACGAGCAGTACTTC. This encodes CATRKLEGLSDEQYF.

V gene TRBV6-5 combines with J gene TRBJ1-2; a possible D gene is TRBD1 (6 bases). Germline lookup yields CDR1 MNHEY and CDR2 SVGAGI. The CDR3 contains 14 residues. V dropped 0 bases and J dropped 4 bases, with 9 bases sitting between them. CDR3 DNA: TGTGCCAGCAGTTACTCGGGACAAGTCTATGGCTACACCTTC. Residues: CASSYSGQVYGYTF.

This clone was seen only a few times. The CDR3 region has the DNA TGTGCCAGTAGTACTAGTCCGGACAGGGTACAGCCCCAGCATTTT. It yields the protein CASSTSPDRVQPQHF. The rearrangement joins TRBV19 to TRBJ1-5, with 8 bases aligning to TRBD1. The CDR3 has 15 amino acids. CDR1 is LNHDA, CDR2 SQIVND, per germline (reference sequence). V lost 4 bases, J lost 7 bases, and 9 bases stayed unmatched.

Concerning this clone: One junction end does not reproduce the germline sequence, and a read error may be involved. V is TRBV7-9 and J is TRBJ1-2; 10 bases are a match to TRBD1. The CDR3 totals 13 residues. Germline-derived CDR1 and CDR2 are SEHNR and FQNEAQ (reference sequence). CDR3 in amino acids: CSSSLGQGDGYTF. In DNA form, the CDR3 reads TGTTCCAGCAGCTTAGGACAGGGGGACGGCTACACCTTC.

This clone turned up a few times. The V call is TRBV6-1, the J call TRBJ2-1, with D possibly being TRBD1 (5 bases). Looked up from germline, CDR1 is MNHNS and CDR2 is SASEGT. The length of the CDR3 is 15 residues. Trimming cost V 2 bases and J 1 base, with 9 bases left between them. The CDR3 reads CASSESGISYNEQFF. The CDR3 DNA reads as TGTGCCAGCAGTGAATCAGGGATTTCCTACAATGAGCAGTTCTTC.

This chain connects TRBV7-8 to TRBJ2-1; the match to TRBD2 covers 11 bases. The germline V gene encodes CDR1 SGHVS and CDR2 FQNEAQ. Germline trimming cut 5 bases from V and 4 bases from J; bases unmatched to any gene: 10. The CDR3 is 17 residues long. The CDR3 is CASSPSPGTSGYNEQFF. The CDR3 coding sequence is TGTGCCAGCAGCCCTAGTCCCGGGACTAGCGGTTACAATGAGCAGTTCTTC.

The rearrangement uses TRBV19 and TRBJ2-1; 12 nucleotides line up with TRBD2. The CDR3 has 20 amino acids. With 6 bases clipped from V and 1 base from J, the junction kept 16 bases outside the gene matches. Germline V gene data show CDR1 as LNHDA and CDR2 as SQIVND (reference sequence). This CDR3 reads CASRNQRLAGEAGSYNEQFF. The CDR3 nucleotides read TGTGCCAGTAGGAACCAACGACTAGCGGGAGAGGCGGGTTCCTACAATGAGCAGTTCTTC.

V gene TRBV11-3 combines with J gene TRBJ2-3; 13 nucleotides line up with TRBD2. Germline V gene sequence: CDR1 SGHNT, CDR2 YENEEA. This CDR3 contains 18 residues. V lost 3 bases and J lost 0; bases outside the gene matches: 6. The CDR3 is CASSFRTSGRSSTDTQYF. CDR3 nucleotide sequence: TGTGCCAGCAGCTTCCGGACTAGCGGGAGATCTAGCACAGATACGCAGTATTTT. The full variable domain, completed using reference TRBV11-3 and TRBJ2-3, is EAGVVQSPRYKIIEKKQPVAFWCNPISGHNTLYWYLQNLGQGPELLIRYENEEAVDDSQLPKDRFSAERLKGVDSTLKIQPAELGDSAVYLCASSFRTSGRSSTDTQYFGPGTRLTVL.

The chain joins TRBV7-2 to TRBJ2-7; 8 bases fit TRBD1. This CDR3 is built from 13 residues. Per the germline V gene, CDR1 is SGHTA and CDR2 is FQGNSA. Trimming at V came to 5 bases and at J to 3 bases, leaving 3 bases not matched to a gene. This CDR3 reads CASSRQGIYEQYF. The CDR3 DNA reads TGTGCCAGCAGCCGACAGGGGATCTACGAGCAGTACTTC.

V is TRBV7-2 and J is TRBJ2-2; TRBD1 matches at 9 bases. Germline V lookup: CDR1 SGHTA, CDR2 FQGNSA. The CDR3 length is 18 residues. After removal of 5 bases from V and 6 bases from J, the junction contained 16 bases not matched to a gene. The CDR3 loop is CASSPPGQGLVFAGELFF. CDR3 sequence (DNA): TGTGCCAGCAGCCCACCGGGACAGGGTTTAGTTTTTGCCGGGGAGCTGTTTTTT.

This sequence joins TRBV2 and TRBJ2-7; possibly TRBD1 for D (5 bases). V shed 7 bases and J shed 6 bases, with 19 bases lying between them. CDR1 SNHLY and CDR2 FYNNEI come from the germline V gene. The CDR3 consists of 14 residues. The CDR3 loop is CASTQGVGFTEQYF. The CDR3 DNA reads as TGTGCCAGCACTCAAGGGGTGGGTTTTACCGAGCAGTACTTC.

The genes are TRBV7-9 and TRBJ2-5; 9 nucleotides agree with TRBD2. This CDR3 region has 15 residues. The ends lost 4 bases at V and 7 bases at J; junction bases unmatched: 10. The V gene's germline CDR1 is SEHNR and CDR2 FQNEAQ (reference sequence). The chain's CDR3 is CASSSAGGLGGTQYF. The CDR3 nucleotides are TGTGCCAGCAGCTCCGCGGGAGGGCTCGGGGGGACCCAGTACTTC.